This TCR beta chain was captured by sequencing in a study of molecular identifiers for immune sequencing clone quantification. MiXCR, applied by TCRdb to the PCR reads, yields one record per CDR3 protein. This table holds hundreds of thousands of distinct CDR3 sequences, roughly 27% found once. The CDR3 loop spans 16 amino acids. The ends were cut back, 3 bases at V and 0 bases at J, with 12 bases in the middle. CDR1 MDHEN and CDR2 SYDVKM come from the germline V gene. Points from the study as a whole: Identical TCR molecules sharing a barcode could underestimate highly expanded clone sizes. Effector cells had over 97% of their molecules in clones above 20 RNA copies, while naive cells had under 1%.

Construction of naive CD8 libraries employed about 19,000 to 1,100,000 sorted cells together with 10%, 30% or 50% RNA. On this clonotype itself: Its target is not known.

This sequence was found in a human donor in good health. Some libraries in this study had Jurkat cell RNA spiked in. This chain uses TRBV28 with TRBJ1-5; D gene ambiguous. Sequenced material: naive CD8+ T cells from blood, with Jurkat cell RNA spiked in. Sample subset: FACS-sorted CD8+CD4-CCR7+CD45RA+ naive T cells. CDR3 in DNA: TGTGCCAGCAGTTTCTTCGGACGGTCTAGCAATCAGCCCCAGCATTTT. Translation: CASSFFGRSSNQPQHF.